The next 23 T cell receptor beta chains were all read from a single sample in a study of cytomegalovirus exposure and HLA in healthy donors. In the PCR, 60 Vbeta and 13 Jbeta primers were used. The repertoire was sequenced with immunoSEQ multiplex PCR; TCRdb's copy has only in-frame clones and lacks some. Found here are tens of thousands of clones, around two thirds of them singletons; the top ten hold more than 6%. The sample taken for sequencing was PBMCs. The receptors were sampled from a man aged 30 to 39 in good health and CMV-seronegative.

CDR3 sequence reads: CASSERDSRNTEAFF. CDR3 in DNA: TGTGCCAGCAGTGAAAGGGACAGCCGGAACACTGAAGCTTTCTTT. V is TRBV2 and J is TRBJ1-1; 7 bases are a match to TRBD1. From germline, CDR1 is SNHLY and CDR2 FYNNEI. The CDR3 has 15 residues. The junction had 4 bases not matched to a gene; V was cut back by 2 bases and J by 1 base.

This clone was detected a few times. The chain uses TRBV2 and TRBJ2-7; D is perhaps TRBD1 (5 bases). The CDR3 sequence is 13 residues long. In germline, CDR1 is SNHLY, CDR2 FYNNEI. Trimming shortened V by 10 bases and J by 1 base, and 14 bases separated the two germline ends. Here the CDR3 reads CANEQVGSYEQYF. The CDR3 region has the DNA TGTGCCAACGAACAGGTCGGTTCCTACGAGCAGTACTTC.

V gene TRBV28 combines with J gene TRBJ2-7; 8 bases are shared with TRBD1. The CDR3 runs 15 residues. Germline lookup yields CDR1 MDHEN and CDR2 SYDVKM. V dropped 4 bases and J dropped 3; count of bases not matched to a gene: 8. The CDR3 region is CASSYAGTGLYEQYF. In DNA, the CDR3 is TGTGCCAGCAGTTATGCCGGGACAGGACTCTACGAGCAGTACTTC.

The gene calls are TRBV28 and TRBJ1-4; D remains ambiguous. Germline CDR1 MDHEN, CDR2 SYDVKM. This CDR3 comprises 20 residues. V gave up 2 bases and J gave up 5 bases, with 27 bases separating them. CDR3 coding DNA: TGTGCCAGCAGTTTAGACCCTCCTGCACTCCGAACAGTCCGAAATGAAAAACTGTTTTTT. As protein: CASSLDPPALRTVRNEKLFF.

The chain joins TRBV6-1 to TRBJ2-7, with 7 bases lining up with TRBD1. Germline CDR1 and CDR2: MNHNS and SASEGT. With 4 bases clipped from V and 0 bases from J, the junction kept 6 bases outside the gene matches. The CDR3 runs 15 residues. Here the CDR3 reads CASSGGTVSSYEQYF. For the CDR3, the DNA is TGTGCCAGCAGTGGAGGGACAGTAAGCTCCTACGAGCAGTACTTC.

This clone showed up just once. V and J are TRBV30 and TRBJ2-3, with D possibly TRBD2 on 5 matching bases. Germline V gene sequence: CDR1 GTSNPN, CDR2 SVGIG (reference sequence). CDR3 length: 14 residues. V lost 2 bases, J lost 4 bases, and 13 bases lay in between. As DNA, the CDR3 is TGTGCCTGGAGTCAAACCGGGATTCCAGATACGCAGTATTTT. Its translation: CAWSQTGIPDTQYF.

The V and J genes are TRBV6-1 and TRBJ2-3; 10 bases are a match to TRBD2. Germline V gene data show CDR1 as MNHNS and CDR2 as SASEGT. The CDR3 runs to 15 residues. Unmatched junction bases numbered 1, after V lost 0 bases and J lost 4 bases. CDR3 in DNA: TGTGCCAGCAGTGAAGCAGCGGGAGGGGCAGATACGCAGTATTTT. It encodes CASSEAAGGADTQYF.

The chain joins TRBV2 to TRBJ2-1; TRBD1 matches 8 bases. Germline CDR1 is SNHLY and CDR2 is FYNNEI. Trimming took 2 bases from V and 1 from J; bases not matched to a gene: 4. This CDR3 comprises 16 residues. In DNA form, the CDR3 reads TGTGCCAGCAGTGAACAGGGGGCTGGGTCCTACAATGAGCAGTTCTTC. The encoded protein is CASSEQGAGSYNEQFF.

V usage is TRBV19 and J usage is TRBJ1-5; 9 positions match TRBD1. Looked up from germline, CDR1 is LNHDA and CDR2 is SQIVND (reference sequence). With 8 bases clipped from V and 3 bases from J, the junction kept 5 bases outside the gene matches. The CDR3 is 14 residues long. Written as DNA, the CDR3 is TGTGCCAGTGGGGACAGGGAGATCAATCAGCCCCAGCATTTT. This encodes CASGDREINQPQHF.

The chain joins TRBV5-5 to TRBJ1-6, with a tentative D call TRBD1 (6 bases). Trimming stripped 4 bases from V and 6 bases from J, with 17 bases between. CDR1 is SGHKS and CDR2 is YYEKEE in the germline V gene (reference sequence). CDR3 length: 16 residues. For the CDR3, the DNA is TGTGCCAGCAGCCCAGGGGTTCCGACACCTAATTCACCCCTCCACTTT. It is translated as CASSPGVPTPNSPLHF.

This chain connects TRBV7-8 to TRBJ1-5; 8 positions agree with TRBD1. V was pared by 1 base and J by 3 bases, with 14 bases of the junction left unmatched. The CDR3 contains 19 residues. Germline assignment: CDR1 SGHVS and CDR2 FQNEAQ. CDR3: CASSLGALIQGAYNQPQHF. The CDR3 DNA follows: TGTGCCAGCAGCTTAGGGGCTCTAATCCAGGGGGCTTACAATCAGCCCCAGCATTTT.

This chain joins TRBV15 and TRBJ2-3, with D unclear. The CDR3 is 12 amino acids. V was cut by 3 bases and J by 5 bases, with 6 bases left in between. Germline lookup yields CDR1 LNHNV and CDR2 YYDKDF (reference sequence). CDR3 sequence (DNA): TGTGCCACCAGCAGGGCACAAGATACGCAGTATTTT. Translating it yields CATSRAQDTQYF.

The CDR3 region has the DNA TGCGCCAGCAGCTTGGCCGGGACAGCCTCTGGAAACACCATATATTTT. Protein sequence: CASSLAGTASGNTIYF. V is TRBV5-1 and J is TRBJ1-3, with TRBD1 matching over 7 bases. Germline V lookup: CDR1 SGHRS, CDR2 YFSETQ. CDR3 size: 16 residues. Losses at the gene ends were 0 bases for V and 0 bases for J; bases not matched to a gene: 3.

The chain combines TRBV7-8 with TRBJ2-1; tentative D call: TRBD1 (5 bases). V lost 3 bases and J lost 9, with 12 bases in between. The CDR3 spans 13 residues. The V gene's germline CDR1 is SGHVS and CDR2 FQNEAQ. Here the CDR3 reads CASSFIRAGEQFF. DNA for the CDR3: TGTGCCAGCAGCTTCATCAGGGCCGGTGAGCAGTTCTTC.

The CDR3 region has the DNA TGCAGTGCTAGACTGGGGCCTGAGCAGTTCTTC. Residues: CSARLGPEQFF. This rearrangement joins TRBV20-1 to TRBJ2-1, with a weak D call TRBD1 (5 bases). The V and J ends lost 2 bases and 9 bases respectively, with 8 bases between them. Per germline, CDR1 DFQATT and CDR2 SNEGSKA (reference sequence). The CDR3 has 11 residues.

This clone has a handful of counts. This CDR3 is also generated by other DNA sequences in the sample. The chain is built from TRBV7-9 and TRBJ1-1; 7 nucleotides align to TRBD1. There are 13 residues in the CDR3. V gave up 1 base and J gave up 5 bases; unmatched junction bases: 1. Germline loops: CDR1 SEHNR, CDR2 FQNEAQ (reference sequence). CDR3 sequence reads: CASSLGTGTEAFF. The CDR3 DNA reads TGTGCCAGCAGCTTAGGGACAGGTACTGAAGCTTTCTTT.

The rearrangement links TRBV11-1 to TRBJ2-1, with 11 positions matching TRBD2. This CDR3 comprises 15 residues. Germline CDR1 SGHAT, CDR2 FQDESV (reference sequence). The trim removed 5 bases at V and 8 bases at J, leaving 8 bases unmatched. CDR3 DNA sequence: TGTGCCAGCAGCGTAACTAGCGGGAGTATCGATGAGCAGTTCTTC. This encodes CASSVTSGSIDEQFF.

This chain uses TRBV11-2 with TRBJ1-6; perhaps TRBD1 as D (6 bases). The CDR3 has 17 residues. Germline V CDR1 and CDR2: SGHAT, FQNNGV. Trimming left V 4 bases short and J 3 bases short, with 16 bases between. The CDR3 DNA reads TGTGCCAGCAGCTCAGGCGAGCAGGGGATCTATAATTCACCCCTCCACTTT. This gives the protein CASSSGEQGIYNSPLHF.

The chain is built from TRBV27 and TRBJ2-7; 12 nucleotides line up with TRBD1. The CDR3 length is 15 residues. Germline CDR1 MNHEY, CDR2 SMNVEV (reference sequence). J gave up 2 bases and V 5 bases, and 4 bases lay outside the gene matches. The CDR3 DNA follows: TGTGCCAGCAGTGGGGACAGGGGGCCAACCTACGAGCAGTACTTC. Its protein product is CASSGDRGPTYEQYF.

The sample holds a few counts of this clone. The chain couples TRBV5-4 to TRBJ2-7; the match to TRBD1 covers 7 bases. The CDR3 length is 16 residues. The germline V gene encodes CDR1 SGHNT and CDR2 YYREEE (reference sequence). The junction had 15 bases not matched to a gene; V was cut back by 4 bases and J by 5 bases. This CDR3 is CASSTLTGALWDEQYF. The DNA of the CDR3 is TGTGCCAGCAGCACCCTTACAGGGGCCCTTTGGGACGAGCAGTACTTC.

The chain is built from TRBV10-3 and TRBJ2-7; 8 positions agree with TRBD1. Germline CDR1 reads ENHRY; CDR2 reads SYGVKD. The V and J ends lost 0 bases and 2 bases, in that order; junction bases with no gene match: 6. The CDR3 extends over 16 amino acids. Written as DNA, the CDR3 is TGTGCCATCAGTGAGTCTCTAGGACAGGGCGCCTACGAGCAGTACTTC. It encodes CAISESLGQGAYEQYF.

This chain joins TRBV5-1 and TRBJ2-4; no clear D gene. Germline V CDR1 and CDR2: SGHRS, YFSETQ. V gave up 5 bases and J gave up 5 bases, with 11 bases separating them. This CDR3 region has 13 residues. The CDR3 loop is CASRFNSQNIQYF. The CDR3 DNA reads TGCGCCAGCAGATTTAACAGTCAAAACATTCAGTACTTC.

This chain links TRBV27 with TRBJ2-7; TRBD2 agrees at 7 bases. V gave up 6 bases and J gave up 3 bases; unmatched junction bases: 11. The germline V gene encodes CDR1 MNHEY and CDR2 SMNVEV (reference sequence). The CDR3 contains 15 residues. DNA of the CDR3: TGTGCCAGCAGCGCCGTGTCGGGGGGACTCTACGAGCAGTACTTC. Translation: CASSAVSGGLYEQYF.